The sequence of this T cell receptor beta chain was determined in a study of early T cells in non-severe SARS-CoV-2 infection. MiXCR was run by TCRdb on the 5' RACE reads, yielding one entry per CDR3 protein. Found here are tens of thousands of distinct CDR3 sequences, about 15% of them singletons; the top ten hold approximately 0.62%. This clonotype occurred a few times. Germline CDR1 and CDR2: LNHDA and SQIVND (reference sequence). CDR3 length: 13 residues. V lost 10 bases and J lost 1, with 12 bases in between. This receptor was identified in an adult who was a healthcare worker with PCR-confirmed SARS-CoV-2 infection or an uninfected control (not recorded which). The sequenced sample was whole blood. This chain joins TRBV19 and TRBJ2-3; D might be TRBD1 (6 bases). The CDR3 DNA sequence: TGTGCCACCAGAGAGGGGGGCACAGATACGCAGTATTTT. It specifies CATREGGTDTQYF.